This T cell receptor beta chain comes out of a study of T cell clones after liver transplantation. CDR1 SGHAT and CDR2 FQNNGV come from the germline V gene. The CDR3 spans 13 residues. V was pared by 5 bases and J by 1 base, with 8 bases between. Produced via immunoSEQ multiplex PCR; TCRdb's table is partial and in-frame only. The sample shows tens of thousands of clones, around nine tenths of them seen only once. The sequence came from a human donor who received a liver transplant. This chain uses TRBV11-2 with TRBJ1-1, with D perhaps matching TRBD1 (5 bases). The source material was CD4+ T cells from blood, sampled before liver transplant. The CDR3, as DNA: TGTGCCAGCAGCGCTGACAGGAACACTGAAGCTTTCTTT. Translated, it gives CASSADRNTEAFF. Full variable domain (missing parts from reference TRBV11-2 and TRBJ1-1): EAGVAQSPRYKIIEKRQSVAFWCNPISGHATLYWYQQILGQGPKLLIQFQNNGVVDDSQLPKDRFSAERLKGVDSTLKIQPAKLEDSAVYLCASSADRNTEAFFGQGTRLTVV.